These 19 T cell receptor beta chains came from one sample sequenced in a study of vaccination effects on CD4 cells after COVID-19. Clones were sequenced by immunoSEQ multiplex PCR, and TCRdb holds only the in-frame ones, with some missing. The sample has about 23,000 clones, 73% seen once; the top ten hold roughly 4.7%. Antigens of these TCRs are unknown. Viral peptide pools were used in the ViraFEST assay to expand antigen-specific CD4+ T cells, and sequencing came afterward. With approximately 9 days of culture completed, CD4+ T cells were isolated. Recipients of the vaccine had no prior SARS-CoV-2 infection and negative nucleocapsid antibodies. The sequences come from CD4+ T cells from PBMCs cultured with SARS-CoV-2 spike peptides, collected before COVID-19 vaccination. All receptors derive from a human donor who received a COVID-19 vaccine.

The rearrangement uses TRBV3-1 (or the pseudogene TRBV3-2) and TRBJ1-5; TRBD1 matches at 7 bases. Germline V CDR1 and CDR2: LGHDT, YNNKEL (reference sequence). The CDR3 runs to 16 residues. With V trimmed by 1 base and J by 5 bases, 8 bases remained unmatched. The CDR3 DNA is TGTGCCAGCAGCCAAGGTTTAGACAGGGTTCATCAGCCCCAGCATTTT. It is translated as CASSQGLDRVHQPQHF.

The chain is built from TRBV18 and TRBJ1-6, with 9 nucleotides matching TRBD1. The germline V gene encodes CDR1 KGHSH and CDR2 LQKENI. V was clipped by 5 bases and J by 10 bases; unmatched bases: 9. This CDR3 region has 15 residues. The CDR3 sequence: CASSTPGTGKSPLHF. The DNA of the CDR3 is TGTGCCAGCTCAACCCCCGGGACAGGGAAATCACCCCTCCACTTT. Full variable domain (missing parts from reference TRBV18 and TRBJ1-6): NAGVMQNPRHLVRRRGQEARLRCSPMKGHSHVYWYRQLPEEGLKFMVYLQKENIIDESGMPKERFSAEFPKEGPSILRIQQVVRGDSAAYFCASSTPGTGKSPLHFGNGTRLTVT.

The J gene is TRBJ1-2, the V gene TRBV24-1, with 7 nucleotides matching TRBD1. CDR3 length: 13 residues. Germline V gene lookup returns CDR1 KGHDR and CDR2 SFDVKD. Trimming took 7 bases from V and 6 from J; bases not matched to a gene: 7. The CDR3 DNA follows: TGTGCCACCAGCGCGACAGGGAATAATGGCTACACCTTC. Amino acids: CATSATGNNGYTF.

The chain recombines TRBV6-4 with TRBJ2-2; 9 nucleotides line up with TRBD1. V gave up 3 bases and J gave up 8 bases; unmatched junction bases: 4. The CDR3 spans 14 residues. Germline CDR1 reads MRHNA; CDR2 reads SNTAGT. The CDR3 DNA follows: TGTGCCAGCAGTGATTGGACAGGGGCTGGGGAGCTGTTTTTT. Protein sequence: CASSDWTGAGELFF.

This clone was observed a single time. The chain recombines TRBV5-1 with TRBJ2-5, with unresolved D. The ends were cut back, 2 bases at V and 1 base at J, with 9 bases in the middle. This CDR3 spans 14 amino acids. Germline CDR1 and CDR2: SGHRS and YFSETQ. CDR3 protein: CASSFDQRQETQYF. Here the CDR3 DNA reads TGCGCCAGCAGCTTTGACCAGCGCCAAGAGACCCAGTACTTC.

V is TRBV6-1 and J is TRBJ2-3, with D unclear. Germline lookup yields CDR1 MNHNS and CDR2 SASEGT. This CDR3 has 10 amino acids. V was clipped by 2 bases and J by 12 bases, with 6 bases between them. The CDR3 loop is CASSEQSQYF. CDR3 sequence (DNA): TGTGCCAGCAGTGAACAGAGTCAGTATTTT.

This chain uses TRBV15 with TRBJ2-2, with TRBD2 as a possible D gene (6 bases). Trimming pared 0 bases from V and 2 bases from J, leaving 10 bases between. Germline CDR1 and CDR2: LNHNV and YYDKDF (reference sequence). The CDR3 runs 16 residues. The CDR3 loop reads CATSRDGGANTGELFF. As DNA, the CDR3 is TGTGCCACCAGCAGAGACGGCGGGGCAAACACCGGGGAGCTGTTTTTT.

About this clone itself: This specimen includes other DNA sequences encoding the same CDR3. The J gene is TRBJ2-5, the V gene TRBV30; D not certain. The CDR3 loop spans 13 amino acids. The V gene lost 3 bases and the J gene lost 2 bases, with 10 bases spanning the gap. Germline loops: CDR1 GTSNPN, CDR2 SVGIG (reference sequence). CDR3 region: CAWSRRLQETQYF. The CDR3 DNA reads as TGTGCCTGGAGCCGTCGGTTACAAGAGACCCAGTACTTC.

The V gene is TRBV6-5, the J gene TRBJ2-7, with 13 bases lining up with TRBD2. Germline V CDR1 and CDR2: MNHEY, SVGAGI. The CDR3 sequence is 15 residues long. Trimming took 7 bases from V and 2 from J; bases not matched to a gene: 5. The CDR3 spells CASTRTSGSPYEQYF. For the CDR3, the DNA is TGTGCCAGCACCAGGACTAGCGGGAGTCCCTACGAGCAGTACTTC.

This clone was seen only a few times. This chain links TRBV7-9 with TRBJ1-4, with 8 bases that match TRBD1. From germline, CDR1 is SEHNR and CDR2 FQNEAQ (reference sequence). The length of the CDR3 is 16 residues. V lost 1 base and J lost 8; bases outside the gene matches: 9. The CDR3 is CASSLVGLGQGEKLFF. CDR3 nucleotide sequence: TGTGCCAGCAGCTTAGTAGGGCTCGGACAGGGAGAAAAACTGTTTTTT. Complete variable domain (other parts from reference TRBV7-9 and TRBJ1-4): DTGVSQNPRHKITKRGQNVTFRCDPISEHNRLYWYRQTLGQGPEFLTYFQNEAQLEKSRLLSDRFSAERPKGSFSTLEIQRTEQGDSAMYLCASSLVGLGQGEKLFFGSGTQLSVL.

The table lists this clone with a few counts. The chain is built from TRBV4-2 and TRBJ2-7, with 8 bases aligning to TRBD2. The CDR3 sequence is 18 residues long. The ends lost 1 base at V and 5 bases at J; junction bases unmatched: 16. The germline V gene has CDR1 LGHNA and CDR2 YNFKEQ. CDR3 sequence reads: CASSQAPPPAGDHDEQYF. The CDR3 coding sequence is TGTGCCAGCAGCCAAGCTCCCCCCCCAGCGGGAGACCACGACGAGCAGTACTTC.

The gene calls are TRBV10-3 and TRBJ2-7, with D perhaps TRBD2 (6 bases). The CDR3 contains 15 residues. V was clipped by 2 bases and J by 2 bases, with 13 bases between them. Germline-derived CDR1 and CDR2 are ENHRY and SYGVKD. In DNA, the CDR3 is TGTGCCATCAGTGAGAGGGGTAGCGGCCCCTACGAGCAGTACTTC. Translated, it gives CAISERGSGPYEQYF.

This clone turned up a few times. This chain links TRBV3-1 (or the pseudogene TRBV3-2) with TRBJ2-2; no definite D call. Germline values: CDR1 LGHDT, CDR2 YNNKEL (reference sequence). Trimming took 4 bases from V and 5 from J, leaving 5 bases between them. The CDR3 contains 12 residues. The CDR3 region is CASSPGTGELFF. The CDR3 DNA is TGTGCCAGCAGCCCCGGAACCGGGGAGCTGTTTTTT.

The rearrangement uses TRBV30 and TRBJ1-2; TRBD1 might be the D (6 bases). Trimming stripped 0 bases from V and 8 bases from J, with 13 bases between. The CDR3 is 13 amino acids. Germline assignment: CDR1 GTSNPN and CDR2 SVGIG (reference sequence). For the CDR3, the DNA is TGTGCCTGGAGTGTAATACAGGGAGGCGGCTACACCTTC. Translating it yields CAWSVIQGGGYTF. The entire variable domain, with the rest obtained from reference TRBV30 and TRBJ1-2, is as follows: SQTIHQWPATLVQPVGSPLSLECTVEGTSNPNLYWYRQAAGRGLQLLFYSVGIGQISSEVPQNLSASRPQDRQFILSSKKLLLSDSGFYLCAWSVIQGGGYTFGSGTRLTVV.

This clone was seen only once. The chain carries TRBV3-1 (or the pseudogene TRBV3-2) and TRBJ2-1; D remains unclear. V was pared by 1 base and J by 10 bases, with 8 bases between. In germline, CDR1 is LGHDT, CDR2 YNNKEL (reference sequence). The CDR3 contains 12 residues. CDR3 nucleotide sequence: TGTGCCAGCAGCCAAGGTAGCTCGGAGCAGTTCTTC. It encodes CASSQGSSEQFF.

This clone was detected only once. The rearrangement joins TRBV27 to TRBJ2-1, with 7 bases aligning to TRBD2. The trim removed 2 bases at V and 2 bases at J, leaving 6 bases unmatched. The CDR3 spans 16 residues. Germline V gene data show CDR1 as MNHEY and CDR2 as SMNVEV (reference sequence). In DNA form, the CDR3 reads TGTGCCAGCAGTTTACGCGGCGGGAGTACCTACAATGAGCAGTTCTTC. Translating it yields CASSLRGGSTYNEQFF.

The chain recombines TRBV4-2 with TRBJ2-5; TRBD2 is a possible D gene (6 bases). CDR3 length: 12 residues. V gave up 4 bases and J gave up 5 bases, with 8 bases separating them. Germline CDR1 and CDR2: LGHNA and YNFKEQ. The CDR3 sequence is CASSPRGETQYF. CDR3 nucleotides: TGTGCCAGCAGCCCCCGGGGGGAGACCCAGTACTTC.

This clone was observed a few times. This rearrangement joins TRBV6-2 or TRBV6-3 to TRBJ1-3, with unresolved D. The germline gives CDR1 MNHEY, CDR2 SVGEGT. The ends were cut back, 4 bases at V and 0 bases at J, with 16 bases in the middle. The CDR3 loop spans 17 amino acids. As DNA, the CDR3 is TGTGCCAGCAGTTCCCAGAGGGCCCGAGACTCTGGAAACACCATATATTTT. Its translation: CASSSQRARDSGNTIYF.

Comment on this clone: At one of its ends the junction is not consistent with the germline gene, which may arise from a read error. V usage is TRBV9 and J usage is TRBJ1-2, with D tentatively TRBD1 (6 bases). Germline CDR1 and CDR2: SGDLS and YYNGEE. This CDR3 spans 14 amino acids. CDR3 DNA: TGTGCCAGCAGCGTAAACAGGGTTGGGGATTCTAGACCCTTC. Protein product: CASSVNRVGDSRPF.